The sequence of this T cell receptor beta chain was determined in a study of blood T cell repertoires in COVID-19. As for the study in general: The United States, Italy and Spain were the sources of the acute and convalescent COVID-19 samples. Sources were T cells, B-cell-depleted T cells, or PBMCs; the material itself was cDNA or gDNA.

CDR3 length equals 14 residues. V shed 6 bases and J shed 1 base, with 12 bases lying between them. From germline, CDR1 is MNHEY and CDR2 SVGAGI. TCRdb's table, derived via immunoSEQ multiplex PCR, lists solely in-frame clones and lacks some. The sample has about 99,000 clones; 80% to 85% are singletons. The sequencing sample was made of peripheral blood. This TCR was recovered from a man aged 65-85 years with active or convalescent COVID-19. The chain has TRBV6-5 and TRBJ1-1, with D possibly being TRBD1 (5 bases). The CDR3 is CASRGRGENTEAFF. In nucleotides, the CDR3 is TGTGCCAGCAGGGGAAGGGGCGAGAACACTGAAGCTTTCTTT.